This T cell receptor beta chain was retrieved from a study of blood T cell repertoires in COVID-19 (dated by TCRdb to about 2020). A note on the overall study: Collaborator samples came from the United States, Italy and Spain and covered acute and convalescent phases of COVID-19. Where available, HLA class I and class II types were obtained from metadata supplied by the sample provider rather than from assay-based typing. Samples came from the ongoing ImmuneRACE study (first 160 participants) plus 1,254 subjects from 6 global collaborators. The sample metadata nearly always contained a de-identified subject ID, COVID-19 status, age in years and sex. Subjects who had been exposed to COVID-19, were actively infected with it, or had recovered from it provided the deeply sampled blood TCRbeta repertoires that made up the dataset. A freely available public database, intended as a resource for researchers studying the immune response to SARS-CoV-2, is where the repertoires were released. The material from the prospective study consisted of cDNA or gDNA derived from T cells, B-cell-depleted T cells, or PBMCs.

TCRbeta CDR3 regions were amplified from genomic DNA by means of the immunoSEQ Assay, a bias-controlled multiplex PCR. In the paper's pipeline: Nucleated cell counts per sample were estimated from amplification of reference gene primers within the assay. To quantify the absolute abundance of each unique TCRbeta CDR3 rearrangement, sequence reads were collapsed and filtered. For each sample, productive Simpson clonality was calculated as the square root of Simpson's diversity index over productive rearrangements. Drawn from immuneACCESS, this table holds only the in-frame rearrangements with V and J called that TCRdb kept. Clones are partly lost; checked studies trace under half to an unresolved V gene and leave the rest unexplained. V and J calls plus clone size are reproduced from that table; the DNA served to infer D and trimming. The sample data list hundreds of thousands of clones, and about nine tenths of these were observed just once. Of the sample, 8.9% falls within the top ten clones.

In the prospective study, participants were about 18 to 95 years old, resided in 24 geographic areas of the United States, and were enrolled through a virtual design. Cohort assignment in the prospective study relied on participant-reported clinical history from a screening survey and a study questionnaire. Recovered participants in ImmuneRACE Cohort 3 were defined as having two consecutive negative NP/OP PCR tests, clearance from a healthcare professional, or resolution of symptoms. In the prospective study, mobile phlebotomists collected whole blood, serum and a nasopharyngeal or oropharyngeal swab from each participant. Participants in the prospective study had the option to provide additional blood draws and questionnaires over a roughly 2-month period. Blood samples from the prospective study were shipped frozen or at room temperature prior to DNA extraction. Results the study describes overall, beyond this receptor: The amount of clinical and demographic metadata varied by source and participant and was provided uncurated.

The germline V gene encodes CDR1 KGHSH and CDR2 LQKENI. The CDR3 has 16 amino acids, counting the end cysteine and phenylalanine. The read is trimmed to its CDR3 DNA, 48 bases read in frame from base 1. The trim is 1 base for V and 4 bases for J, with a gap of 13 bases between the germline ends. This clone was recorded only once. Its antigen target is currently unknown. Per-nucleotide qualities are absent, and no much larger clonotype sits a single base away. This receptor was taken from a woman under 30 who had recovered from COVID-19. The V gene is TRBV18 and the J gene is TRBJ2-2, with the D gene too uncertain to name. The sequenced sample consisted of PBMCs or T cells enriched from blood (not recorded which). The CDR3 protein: CASSPQLPGGTGELFF. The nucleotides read TGTGCCAGCTCACCACAGTTACCAGGTGGCACCGGGGAGCTGTTTTTT. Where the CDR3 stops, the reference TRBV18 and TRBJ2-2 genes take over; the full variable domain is NAGVMQNPRHLVRRRGQEARLRCSPMKGHSHVYWYRQLPEEGLKFMVYLQKENIIDESGMPKERFSAEFPKEGPSILRIQQVVRGDSAAYFCASSPQLPGGTGELFFGEGSRLTVL.